This TCR beta chain was obtained from a study of OX40 agonist ivuxolimab in advanced cancers. About the research overall: Ivuxolimab, an antibody acting as an agonist of OX40 (CD134), was used to treat patients. Whole-study results and caveats: A proportion of nonresponders additionally exhibited low normalized T-cell clonal expansion.

With respect to this clone: Its cognate antigen is unknown.

The table came from immunoSEQ multiplex PCR; TCRdb's copy has only in-frame clones and leaves some out. The sample shows over 20,000 clones, over 70% of them seen only once. Germline V gene sequence: CDR1 GTSNPN, CDR2 SVGIG (reference sequence). The CDR3 extends over 16 amino acids. V dropped 2 bases and J dropped 3 bases, with 16 bases sitting between them. This rearrangement joins TRBV30 to TRBJ2-2; D is uncertain. The clonotype comes from an adult with an advanced solid tumor such as melanoma, head and neck, liver or kidney cancer. Here the sequenced sample was CD4+ or CD8+ T cells sorted from blood, taken in a trial of the OX40 agonist ivuxolimab. The CDR3 nucleotides read TGTGCCTGGAGTCTTGAAGCTCTTGTGGACACCGGGGAGCTGTTTTTT. Amino acids: CAWSLEALVDTGELFF. Based on the CDR3 plus reference TRBV30 and TRBJ2-2, the full variable domain is SQTIHQWPATLVQPVGSPLSLECTVEGTSNPNLYWYRQAAGRGLQLLFYSVGIGQISSEVPQNLSASRPQDRQFILSSKKLLLSDSGFYLCAWSLEALVDTGELFFGEGSRLTVL.